This TCR beta chain came from a study of blood T cell repertoires in COVID-19. Using immunoSEQ multiplex PCR, the repertoire was profiled, and TCRdb retains in-frame clones only, with some absent. Here the sample spans about 170,000 clones, 89% being singletons. CDR3 length equals 15 residues. Germline lookup yields CDR1 SGHVS and CDR2 FQNEAQ. Losses at the gene ends were 1 base for V and 5 bases for J; bases not matched to a gene: 5. The chain couples TRBV7-8 to TRBJ2-3, with 8 nucleotides matching TRBD2. This TCR was recovered from a woman aged 18-29 years who had recovered from COVID-19. Sequenced sample: PBMCs or T cells enriched from blood (not recorded which). The CDR3 spells CASSLVTGGGDTQYF. The CDR3 coding sequence is TGTGCCAGCAGCTTAGTAACGGGAGGGGGAGATACGCAGTATTTT.